This T cell receptor beta chain was documented in a study of shared clonotypes between healthy human individuals. This clone was seen only a few times. Antigen: not known. General study findings and limits: Naive subsets typically showed greater estimated richness than memory subsets. It was observed that about 5% of naive CD4 clonotypes were shared across a few donors.

Germline V gene sequence: CDR1 MNHEY, CDR2 SVGAGI. Deletions cut 0 bases from V and 4 bases from J, with 9 bases between. The CDR3 spans 14 residues. Using 200 ng DNA, tens of thousands of T cell genomes, the sorted-subset replicate PCRs were run. Authors' processing steps: ImmunoSEQ junction-only sequences lacked quality scores, so their filtering differed. The repertoire was sequenced with immunoSEQ multiplex PCR; TCRdb's copy has only in-frame clones and lacks some. Clone size and V and J calls were adopted from that table, with D and trimming inferred from the DNA. Of 330,000 or so clones in the sample, around 74% were seen once.

This clonotype was sampled from a man aged 25 to 45 in good health. The V and J genes are TRBV6-5 and TRBJ1-2, with TRBD1 as a possible D gene (6 bases). What was sequenced was memory CD4+ T cells sorted from blood. Subset: CD45RA-negative fraction. The CDR3 sequence is CASSYSQGSYGYTF. CDR3 bases: TGTGCCAGCAGTTACTCACAGGGATCCTATGGCTACACCTTC.